The clone carrying this T cell receptor beta chain was observed a single time. The same CDR3 arises from other DNA sequences in this sample as well. Profiled with immunoSEQ multiplex PCR; TCRdb holds only in-frame clones, not every one. The sample holds 46,000 or so clones, around 82% seen once. The V gene end was trimmed by 0 bases and the J gene end by 4 bases; junction bases not matched to a gene: 9. This CDR3 has 17 residues. The germline V gene has CDR1 SGHNT and CDR2 YYREEE (reference sequence). The sample comes from a study of PD-1 blockade in classical Hodgkin lymphoma. After autologous stem cell transplantation all patients relapsed, and prior brentuximab vedotin exposure differed between cohorts. Complete response, partial response or progressive disease were the best responses.

This specimen consisted of peripheral blood mononuclear cells (PBMCs), obtained before the second cycle of nivolumab. This clonotype originated in a human donor with classical Hodgkin lymphoma. The V gene is TRBV5-4, the J gene TRBJ2-3; 9 nucleotides align to TRBD2. This CDR3 is CASSLDPISGSADTQYF. The CDR3 region has the DNA TGTGCCAGCAGCTTGGACCCGATTAGCGGGAGCGCAGATACGCAGTATTTT.